Listed here are 22 T cell receptor beta chains from one sample, sequenced in a study of cytomegalovirus exposure and HLA in healthy donors. It was with 60 Vbeta and 13 Jbeta primers that the PCR ran. Repertoires were generated with immunoSEQ multiplex PCR, while TCRdb's copy carries only in-frame clones and drops some. The repertoire table contains around 76,000 clones. Material for sequencing was PBMCs. These receptors were taken from a boy between 10 and 17 years old in good health and CMV-seronegative.

The chain has TRBV9 and TRBJ2-1; 10 bases are shared with TRBD1. This CDR3 is built from 17 residues. V lost 4 bases to trimming and J lost 1 base; unmatched junction nucleotides: 8. Germline CDR1 reads SGDLS; CDR2 reads YYNGEE. CDR3 loop: CASSTKTGGRSYNEQFF. DNA for the CDR3: TGTGCCAGCAGCACCAAGACAGGGGGCAGGTCCTACAATGAGCAGTTCTTC.

Details on this clone: At one boundary the junction diverges from the germline segment, which might be a read error. This chain links TRBV7-8 with TRBJ2-7; weak D call: TRBD2 (6 bases). Germline-derived CDR1 and CDR2 are SGHVS and FQNEAQ. The CDR3 totals 14 residues. The CDR3 DNA is TGTGCCAGCAGCTTGGAAACTAGCTCCGACGAGCAGTACTTC. It is translated as CASSLETSSDEQYF. The entire variable domain, with the rest obtained from reference TRBV7-8 and TRBJ2-7, is as follows: GAGVSQSPRYKVAKRGQDVALRCDPISGHVSLFWYQQALGQGPEFLTYFQNEAQLDKSGLPSDRFFAERPEGSVSTLKIQRTQQEDSAVYLCASSLETSSDEQYFGPGTRLTVT.

The rearrangement links TRBV5-1 to TRBJ2-2, with a weak D call TRBD1 (7 bases). The CDR3 contains 15 residues. Germline-derived CDR1 and CDR2 are SGHRS and YFSETQ. V gave up 4 bases and J gave up 2 bases, with 12 bases separating them. CDR3 nucleotide sequence: TGCGCCAGCAGCGGGGGGACAGCTAACACCGGGGAGCTGTTTTTT. It codes for CASSGGTANTGELFF.

The gene calls are TRBV5-1 and TRBJ2-7; 12 nucleotides agree with TRBD1. V lost 4 bases, J lost 3 bases, and 14 bases stayed unmatched. The CDR3 spans 18 residues. Germline assignment: CDR1 SGHRS and CDR2 YFSETQ. The CDR3 bases are TGCGCCAGCAGCGACGGGACAGGGGGCGGTTACCCCGTCTACGAGCAGTACTTC. Translating it yields CASSDGTGGGYPVYEQYF.

J is TRBJ2-7 and V is TRBV15; TRBD2 matches at 15 bases. Germline V lookup: CDR1 LNHNV, CDR2 YYDKDF (reference sequence). Trimming removed 5 bases from V and 7 bases from J; junction bases left unmatched: 3. CDR3 length: 14 amino acids. Here the CDR3 DNA reads TGTGCCACCAGCCGGACTAGCGGGAGGGAGGAGCAGTACTTC. Protein sequence: CATSRTSGREEQYF.

The chain combines TRBV5-1 with TRBJ2-2; tentatively, D is TRBD1 (6 bases). The CDR3 is 15 amino acids. The ends were cut back, 0 bases at V and 4 bases at J, with 10 bases in the middle. Looked up from germline, CDR1 is SGHRS and CDR2 is YFSETQ. DNA for the CDR3: TGCGCCAGCAGCTTGGCAGGGGCGGTCACCGGGGAGCTGTTTTTT. It specifies CASSLAGAVTGELFF.

V is TRBV4-1 and J is TRBJ2-5; TRBD2 agrees at 8 bases. Germline trimming cut 3 bases from V and 7 bases from J; bases unmatched to any gene: 10. This CDR3 region has 15 residues. Per germline, CDR1 MGHRA and CDR2 YSYEKL. The CDR3 bases are TGCGCCAGCAGCCAGGAGGGACTAGTCGGGGGGACCCAGTACTTC. Translated: CASSQEGLVGGTQYF.

This chain joins TRBV5-1 and TRBJ2-7; TRBD2 matches 7 bases. The V and J ends lost 2 bases and 1 base, in that order; junction bases with no gene match: 3. Germline lookup yields CDR1 SGHRS and CDR2 YFSETQ. The CDR3 contains 14 residues. The CDR3 spells CASSFGSGSYEQYF. The CDR3 bases are TGCGCCAGCAGCTTTGGTAGCGGGTCCTACGAGCAGTACTTC.

The chain uses TRBV5-4 and TRBJ2-5; D is ambiguous. The germline V gene encodes CDR1 SGHNT and CDR2 YYREEE (reference sequence). The CDR3 totals 14 residues. V lost 0 bases and J 0 bases, leaving 6 bases between the germline ends. The CDR3 sequence is CASSLGQNQETQYF. In DNA, the CDR3 is TGTGCCAGCAGCTTGGGACAAAACCAAGAGACCCAGTACTTC.

The chain employs TRBV6-5 and TRBJ1-2; TRBD1 matches at 8 bases. The CDR3 runs to 12 residues. Looked up from germline, CDR1 is MNHEY and CDR2 is SVGAGI. V trimming: 5 bases; J trimming: 4 bases; junction bases outside the gene matches: 0. CDR3 nucleotides: TGTGCCAGCAGTACAGGGGGCTATGGCTACACCTTC. Translated, it gives CASSTGGYGYTF.

The V and J genes are TRBV15 and TRBJ2-1; D is possibly TRBD2 (7 bases). Trimming removed 5 bases at V and 2 bases at J, with 22 bases between. CDR1 LNHNV and CDR2 YYDKDF come from the germline V gene (reference sequence). The CDR3 is made up of 18 amino acids. The CDR3 sequence is CATSPTRGAGAPYNEQFF. The CDR3 DNA is TGTGCCACCAGCCCCACTAGGGGGGCGGGAGCTCCCTACAATGAGCAGTTCTTC.

V is TRBV9 and J is TRBJ2-5, with TRBD1 as a possible D gene (7 bases). The CDR3 contains 16 residues. Germline-derived CDR1 and CDR2 are SGDLS and YYNGEE. With 0 bases removed from V and 4 bases from J, the gap between germline ends came to 16 bases. CDR3 in DNA: TGTGCCAGCAGCGTAGGCGACAGGGCGACTAGAGAGACCCAGTACTTC. This encodes CASSVGDRATRETQYF.

This sequence joins TRBV19 and TRBJ1-2, with D tentatively TRBD1 (5 bases). CDR3 size: 13 residues. Germline V lookup: CDR1 LNHDA, CDR2 SQIVND (reference sequence). Trimming left V 5 bases short and J 5 bases short, with 12 bases between. CDR3 residues: CASSSQGFYGYTF. The CDR3 DNA sequence: TGTGCCAGTAGTTCCCAGGGCTTTTATGGCTACACCTTC.

This chain links TRBV7-7 with TRBJ2-2, with unresolved D. CDR3 length: 13 amino acids. Per germline, CDR1 SSHAT and CDR2 FNYEAQ (reference sequence). V was clipped by 4 bases and J by 2 bases, with 5 bases between them. For the CDR3, the DNA is TGTGCCAGCAGCTCCGTTAACACCGGGGAGCTGTTTTTT. Protein sequence: CASSSVNTGELFF. The variable domain in full, completed from reference TRBV7-7 and TRBJ2-2, reads GAGVSQSPRYKVTKRGQDVTLRCDPISSHATLYWYQQALGQGPEFLTYFNYEAQPDKSGLPSDRFSAERPEGSISTLTIQRTEQRDSAMYRCASSSVNTGELFFGEGSRLTVL.

V is TRBV30 and J is TRBJ2-3; 8 bases are a match to TRBD1. CDR3 size: 14 residues. V shed 4 bases, J shed 7 bases, and the junction held 10 bases outside the gene matches. Per the germline V gene, CDR1 is GTSNPN and CDR2 is SVGIG (reference sequence). The CDR3 DNA reads as TGTGCCTGGATCCGGACAGGGTTGACAAATACGCAGTATTTT. It translates to CAWIRTGLTNTQYF.

The chain is built from TRBV4-2 and TRBJ1-1; TRBD1 matches at 10 bases. The V gene's germline CDR1 is LGHNA and CDR2 YNFKEQ. The V segment lost 1 base and the J segment 4 bases; nucleotides outside the gene matches: 9. This CDR3 is built from 17 residues. The CDR3 is CASSQGPGQGGGTEAFF. CDR3 nucleotides: TGTGCCAGCAGCCAAGGGCCCGGACAGGGGGGTGGCACTGAAGCTTTCTTT.

The genes are TRBV10-3 and TRBJ2-7, with TRBD1 matching 9 bases. Per germline, CDR1 ENHRY and CDR2 SYGVKD. The ends lost 6 bases at V and 5 bases at J; junction bases unmatched: 14. The CDR3 spans 16 residues. The CDR3 DNA reads TGTGCCATCAGCCTGTTACAGGGGGCGTCAAGCCACGAGCAGTACTTC. Translation: CAISLLQGASSHEQYF.

The genes are TRBV9 and TRBJ1-4; 11 positions agree with TRBD1. The length of the CDR3 is 14 residues. Germline trimming cut 4 bases from V and 8 bases from J; bases unmatched to any gene: 4. CDR1 is SGDLS and CDR2 is YYNGEE in the germline V gene. CDR3 sequence reads: CASSPRTGGEKLFF. In nucleotides, the CDR3 is TGTGCCAGCAGCCCCCGGACAGGGGGCGAAAAACTGTTTTTT.

The chain carries TRBV11-2 and TRBJ2-1; TRBD2 agrees at 10 bases. The J segment lost 5 bases and the V segment lost 8 bases, leaving 6 bases of the junction unmatched. The length of the CDR3 is 14 residues. From germline, CDR1 is SGHAT and CDR2 FQNNGV. The CDR3 sequence: CASLTSGVHNEQFF. The CDR3, as DNA: TGTGCCAGCCTCACTAGCGGGGTACACAATGAGCAGTTCTTC.

This chain connects TRBV19 to TRBJ2-5; 9 nucleotides align to TRBD1. V trimming: 2 bases; J trimming: 4 bases; junction bases outside the gene matches: 8. The CDR3 extends over 16 amino acids. From germline, CDR1 is LNHDA and CDR2 SQIVND (reference sequence). This CDR3 is CASSIPPTGGVETQYF. The DNA for the CDR3 is TGTGCCAGTAGTATACCCCCCACAGGGGGCGTAGAGACCCAGTACTTC.

In DNA form, the CDR3 reads TGTGCCAGCAGCGATCCCGGGACAGGAACCTACGAGCAGTACTTC. Translation gives CASSDPGTGTYEQYF. This chain joins TRBV11-2 and TRBJ2-7, with 8 bases matching TRBD1. This CDR3 contains 15 residues. The V and J ends lost 5 bases and 2 bases, in that order; junction bases with no gene match: 8. Germline V gene sequence: CDR1 SGHAT, CDR2 FQNNGV.

The chain uses TRBV19 and TRBJ1-5, with 11 bases aligning to TRBD1. Germline CDR1 is LNHDA and CDR2 is SQIVND (reference sequence). The trim removed 4 bases at V and 8 bases at J, leaving 4 bases unmatched. This CDR3 contains 14 residues. CDR3 loop: CASSRGQGGEPQHF. CDR3 bases: TGTGCCAGTAGTAGGGGACAGGGGGGTGAGCCCCAGCATTTT.